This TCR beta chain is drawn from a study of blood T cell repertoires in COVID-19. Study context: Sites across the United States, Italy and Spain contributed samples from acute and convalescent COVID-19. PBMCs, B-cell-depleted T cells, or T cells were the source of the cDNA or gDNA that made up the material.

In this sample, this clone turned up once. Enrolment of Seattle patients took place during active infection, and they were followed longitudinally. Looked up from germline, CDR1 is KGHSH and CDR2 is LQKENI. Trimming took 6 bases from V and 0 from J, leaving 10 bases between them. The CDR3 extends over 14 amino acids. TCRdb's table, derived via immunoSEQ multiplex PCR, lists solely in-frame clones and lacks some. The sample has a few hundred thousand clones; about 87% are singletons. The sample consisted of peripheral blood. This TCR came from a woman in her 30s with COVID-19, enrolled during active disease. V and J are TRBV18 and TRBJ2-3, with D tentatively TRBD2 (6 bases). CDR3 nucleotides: TGTGCCAGCTCGCGGGACGTTAGCACAGATACGCAGTATTTT. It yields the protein CASSRDVSTDTQYF.